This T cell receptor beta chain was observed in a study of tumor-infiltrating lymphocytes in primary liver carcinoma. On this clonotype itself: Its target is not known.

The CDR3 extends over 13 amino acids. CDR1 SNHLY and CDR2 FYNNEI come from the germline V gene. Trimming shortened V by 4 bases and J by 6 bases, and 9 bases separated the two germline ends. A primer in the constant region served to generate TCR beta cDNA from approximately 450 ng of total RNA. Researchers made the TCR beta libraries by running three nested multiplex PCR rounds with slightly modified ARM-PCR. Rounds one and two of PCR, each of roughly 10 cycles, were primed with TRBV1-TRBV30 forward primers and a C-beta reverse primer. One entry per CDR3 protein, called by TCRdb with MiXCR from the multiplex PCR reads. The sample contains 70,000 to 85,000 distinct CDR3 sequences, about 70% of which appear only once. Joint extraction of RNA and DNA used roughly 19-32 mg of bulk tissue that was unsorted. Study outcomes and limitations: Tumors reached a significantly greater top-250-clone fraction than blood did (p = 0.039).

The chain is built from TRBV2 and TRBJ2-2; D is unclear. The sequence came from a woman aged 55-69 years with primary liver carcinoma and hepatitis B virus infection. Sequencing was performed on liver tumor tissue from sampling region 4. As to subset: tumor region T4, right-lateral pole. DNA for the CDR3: TGTGCCAGCAGTGCTAAACTTTCCGGGGAGCTGTTTTTT. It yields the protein CASSAKLSGELFF.